The present T cell receptor beta chain was sequenced within a study of T cell repertoires in cytomegalovirus infection. Study in general: CMV infection together with matching HLA type was indicated by public TCR beta signatures.

The junction had 5 bases not matched to a gene; V was cut back by 3 bases and J by 4 bases. CDR1 and CDR2 from the germline V gene are MDHEN and SYDVKM. The CDR3 contains 14 residues. This clonotype was observed at least ten times. Its specificity is not known. Each CDR3 protein gets one entry after TCRdb re-called the reads with MiXCR. The sample holds 300,000 to 450,000 distinct CDR3 sequences; 15% to 20% are singletons and the top ten take about 10%. Points from the study as a whole: There were carriers of CMV plus the relevant HLA, and cumulative public TCR beta family frequency identified them.

Material for sequencing was PBMCs. The V gene is TRBV28, the J gene TRBJ1-1; 7 bases line up with TRBD1. The receptor comes from a human donor in good health (CMV status not recorded). Some clones in this sample may be carry-over from other donors' samples. CDR3 residues: CASSFATGSTEAFF. CDR3 in DNA: TGTGCCAGCAGTTTCGCGACAGGGTCCACTGAAGCTTTCTTT.